This TCR beta chain derives from a study of vaccination and CD4 T cells after COVID-19. About the research overall: Subjects got two shots of BNT162b2 or mRNA-1273 vaccine. Control cultures used a CEFX viral epitope pool, an HIV-1 Nef peptide pool, or no peptide. Study-level findings and limits: The analysis of convalescent patients involved relatively few individuals and lacked early post-infection timepoints. Spike mono-reactivity was found in 304 of 307 vaccine-specific clones from convalescent patients.

This clonotype is judged medium-sized. Its antigen remains unknown. Sequenced with the Oncomine TCR Beta short-read assay was DNA taken from cultured CD4+ T cells. Investigators isolated genomic DNA from cultured CD4+ T cells. TCRdb itself ran the PCR reads through MiXCR, one entry per CDR3 protein. The sample carries around 10,000 distinct CDR3 sequences, around 30% recorded once. Treatment given: approximately nine-day PBMC culture with coronavirus spike peptide pools or control peptides (ViraFEST assay). CD4+ T cells that came from the unexposed donor were collected before the COVID-19 pandemic (2011-2018). The germline V and J ends were trimmed by 5 bases and 2 bases, with 9 bases remaining between them. This CDR3 region has 12 residues. CDR1 and CDR2 (germline): DFQATT, SNEGSKA (reference sequence).

The V call is TRBV20-1, the J call TRBJ1-2; possibly TRBD1 for D (5 bases). The clonotype comes from a human donor in good health. Sequencing was performed on CD4+ T cells from blood, cultured in vitro. This CDR3 reads CSAATVNYGYTF. The CDR3 DNA sequence: TGCAGTGCTGCGACAGTGAACTATGGCTACACCTTC.